What follows are 11 T cell receptor beta chains derived from one specimen sequenced in a study of beta chain features in type 1 diabetes. Whole-study findings and limits: There was a moderate but significant shortening of TCRB CDR3s in all four CD4+ subsets of Type 1 diabetes patients.

Expressed TCRB transcripts were sequenced because the entire RNA isolate underwent reverse transcription. Method: immunoSEQ multiplex PCR; TCRdb's copy keeps in-frame clones and lacks some. This repertoire shows about 170,000 clones, about 7.8% found once; its top ten account for around 0.94%. Their antigens are not known. The sample consisted of central memory CD4+ T cells from blood. These receptor sequences come from a woman in her 40s with type 1 diabetes.

This clone occurred a few times. The gene calls are TRBV19 and TRBJ1-2; 10 bases map to TRBD1. From germline, CDR1 is LNHDA and CDR2 SQIVND (reference sequence). With V trimmed by 5 bases and J by 5 bases, 8 bases remained unmatched. CDR3 size: 15 residues. CDR3 sequence reads: CASSADRGPLYGYTF. The CDR3 nucleotides read TGTGCCAGTAGTGCCGACAGGGGGCCCCTTTATGGCTACACCTTC.

This clone has only a few counts. Other DNA sequences in this sample translate to the same CDR3. The gene calls are TRBV11-2 and TRBJ1-2; TRBD1 agrees at 9 bases. This CDR3 contains 13 residues. Germline V lookup: CDR1 SGHAT, CDR2 FQNNGV. V was pared by 5 bases and J by 6 bases, with 4 bases of the junction left unmatched. CDR3 coding DNA: TGTGCCAGCAGCCCCGGACAGGGGCATGGCTACACCTTC. Amino acid sequence: CASSPGQGHGYTF.

The chain joins TRBV5-1 to TRBJ1-5; no firm D call. The CDR3 is made up of 17 amino acids. V lost 0 bases to trimming and J lost 0 bases, with 13 bases between them. In germline, CDR1 is SGHRS, CDR2 YFSETQ. The CDR3: CASSLDPTDHSNQPQHF. CDR3 sequence (DNA): TGCGCCAGCAGCTTGGACCCCACAGACCATAGCAATCAGCCCCAGCATTTT.

The V and J genes are TRBV9 and TRBJ2-3, with 10 nucleotides matching TRBD1. Germline V lookup: CDR1 SGDLS, CDR2 YYNGEE. The CDR3 is 16 residues long. V shed 4 bases and J 2 bases; nucleotides not matched to a gene: 7. Here the CDR3 reads CASSLVGQGNTDTQYF. In DNA, the CDR3 is TGTGCCAGCAGCTTAGTGGGACAGGGGAACACAGATACGCAGTATTTT.

The chain carries TRBV9 and TRBJ2-7, with 10 bases aligning to TRBD2. The CDR3 covers 15 residues. V gave up 0 bases and J gave up 3 bases; unmatched junction bases: 3. CDR1 SGDLS and CDR2 YYNGEE come from the germline V gene. The CDR3 region has the DNA TGTGCCAGCAGCGTAGCCGGGACTAGCGTCTACGAGCAGTACTTC. It specifies CASSVAGTSVYEQYF.

The chain combines TRBV15 with TRBJ1-4; D might be TRBD1 (5 bases). The germline V gene has CDR1 LNHNV and CDR2 YYDKDF (reference sequence). CDR3 length equals 16 residues. Trimming removed 1 base from V and 8 bases from J, with 17 bases in between. CDR3 sequence reads: CATSRGKRQHHEKLFF. The DNA for the CDR3 is TGTGCCACCAGCAGAGGGAAAAGACAGCATCACGAAAAACTGTTTTTT.

The chain carries TRBV7-6 and TRBJ2-7, with D unresolved. The CDR3 has 15 amino acids. Germline CDR1 is SGHVS and CDR2 is FNYEAQ. Trimming took 0 bases from V and 1 from J, leaving 10 bases between them. The CDR3 loop is CASSLALADSYEQYF. DNA of the CDR3: TGTGCCAGCAGCTTAGCGCTGGCGGATTCCTACGAGCAGTACTTC.

The chain carries TRBV7-2 and TRBJ1-2; D gene ambiguous. Germline CDR1 reads SGHTA; CDR2 reads FQGNSA. Trimming removed 2 bases from V and 1 base from J, with 8 bases in between. The CDR3 covers 14 residues. The CDR3 nucleotides read TGTGCCAGCAGCTTACAGACATTTAACTATGGCTACACCTTC. Protein: CASSLQTFNYGYTF.

In this sample, this clone turned up a few times. The gene calls are TRBV5-4 and TRBJ1-4; 10 bases line up with TRBD1. The CDR3 extends over 14 amino acids. The V segment lost 4 bases and the J segment 8 bases; nucleotides outside the gene matches: 5. Germline V gene data show CDR1 as SGHNT and CDR2 as YYREEE (reference sequence). As DNA, the CDR3 is TGTGCCAGCAGCCGGACAGGGGGAGACGAAAAACTGTTTTTT. Its protein is CASSRTGGDEKLFF.

V gene TRBV4-3 combines with J gene TRBJ1-2, with TRBD1 as a possible D gene (6 bases). The CDR3 consists of 14 residues. Between the trimmed V and J ends, which lost 1 base and 7 bases, there was a span of 13 bases. Germline V gene data show CDR1 as LGHNA and CDR2 as YSLEER. CDR3 amino acids: CASSQVTGSGGYTF. The CDR3 nucleotides read TGCGCCAGCAGCCAAGTAACAGGGTCCGGTGGCTACACCTTC.

This clone turned up a few times. This specimen includes other DNA sequences encoding the same CDR3. V gene TRBV20-1 combines with J gene TRBJ2-7, with no clear D. The CDR3 is 11 residues long. Germline lookup yields CDR1 DFQATT and CDR2 SNEGSKA (reference sequence). The V end was cut by 5 bases, the J end by 3 bases, with 8 bases between. CDR3 nucleotides: TGCAGTGCTGGCGACATCTACGAGCAGTACTTC. This gives the protein CSAGDIYEQYF.